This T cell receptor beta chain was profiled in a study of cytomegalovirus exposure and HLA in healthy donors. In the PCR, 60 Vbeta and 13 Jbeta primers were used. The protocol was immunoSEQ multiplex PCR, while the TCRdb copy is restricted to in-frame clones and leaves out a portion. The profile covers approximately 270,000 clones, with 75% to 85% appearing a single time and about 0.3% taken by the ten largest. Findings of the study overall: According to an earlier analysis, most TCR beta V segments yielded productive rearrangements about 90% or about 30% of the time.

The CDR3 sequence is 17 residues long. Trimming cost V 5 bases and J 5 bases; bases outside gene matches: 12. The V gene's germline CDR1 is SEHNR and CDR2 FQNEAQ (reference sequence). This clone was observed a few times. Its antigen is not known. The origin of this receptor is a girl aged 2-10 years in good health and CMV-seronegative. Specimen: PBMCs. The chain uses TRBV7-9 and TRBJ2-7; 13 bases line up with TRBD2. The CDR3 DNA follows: TGTGCCAGCAGCACGCTCCCGACTAGCGGGGGGATCGACGAGCAGTACTTC. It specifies CASSTLPTSGGIDEQYF.